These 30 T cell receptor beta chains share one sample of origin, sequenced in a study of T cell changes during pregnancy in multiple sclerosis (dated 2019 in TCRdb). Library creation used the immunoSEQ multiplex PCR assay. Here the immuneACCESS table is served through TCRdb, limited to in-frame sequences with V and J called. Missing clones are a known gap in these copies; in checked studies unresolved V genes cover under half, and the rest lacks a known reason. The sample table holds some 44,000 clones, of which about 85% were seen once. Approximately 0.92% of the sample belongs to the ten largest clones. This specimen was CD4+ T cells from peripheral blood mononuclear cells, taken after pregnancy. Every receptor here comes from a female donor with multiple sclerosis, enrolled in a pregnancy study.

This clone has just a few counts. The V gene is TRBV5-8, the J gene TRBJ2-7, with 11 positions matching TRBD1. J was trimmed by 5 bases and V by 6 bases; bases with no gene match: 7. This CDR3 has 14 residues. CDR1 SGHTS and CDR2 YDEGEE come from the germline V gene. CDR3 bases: TGTGCCAGCAACACAGGACAGGGGGCTAACGAGCAGTACTTC. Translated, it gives CASNTGQGANEQYF.

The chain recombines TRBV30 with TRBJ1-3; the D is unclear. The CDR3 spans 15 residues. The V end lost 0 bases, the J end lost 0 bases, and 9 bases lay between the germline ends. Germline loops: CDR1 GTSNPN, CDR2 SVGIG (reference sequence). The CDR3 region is CAWSVGRGSGNTIYF. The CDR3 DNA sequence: TGTGCCTGGAGTGTAGGGCGGGGCTCTGGAAACACCATATATTTT.

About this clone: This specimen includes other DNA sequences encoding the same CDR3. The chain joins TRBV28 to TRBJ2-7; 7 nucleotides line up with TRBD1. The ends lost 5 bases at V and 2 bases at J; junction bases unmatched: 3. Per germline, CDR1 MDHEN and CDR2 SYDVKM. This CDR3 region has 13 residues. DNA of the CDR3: TGTGCCAGCAGTCCGGGACAGACCTACGAGCAGTACTTC. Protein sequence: CASSPGQTYEQYF.

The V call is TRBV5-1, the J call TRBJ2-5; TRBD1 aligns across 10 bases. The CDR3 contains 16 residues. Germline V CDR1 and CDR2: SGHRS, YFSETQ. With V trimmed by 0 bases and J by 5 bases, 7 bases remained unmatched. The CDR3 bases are TGCGCCAGCAGCTTGGGAGGGACAGGGGTCCGGGAGACCCAGTACTTC. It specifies CASSLGGTGVRETQYF. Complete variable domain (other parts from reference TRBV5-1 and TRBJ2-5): KAGVTQTPRYLIKTRGQQVTLSCSPISGHRSVSWYQQTPGQGLQFLFEYFSETQRNKGNFPGRFSGRQFSNSRSEMNVSTLELGDSALYLCASSLGGTGVRETQYFGPGTRLLVL.

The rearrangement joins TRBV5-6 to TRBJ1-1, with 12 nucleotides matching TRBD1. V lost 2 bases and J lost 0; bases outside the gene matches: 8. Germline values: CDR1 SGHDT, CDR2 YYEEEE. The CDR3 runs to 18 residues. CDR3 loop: CASSLDRDRGLVNTEAFF. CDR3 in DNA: TGTGCCAGCAGCTTAGACCGGGACAGGGGGCTGGTGAACACTGAAGCTTTCTTT.

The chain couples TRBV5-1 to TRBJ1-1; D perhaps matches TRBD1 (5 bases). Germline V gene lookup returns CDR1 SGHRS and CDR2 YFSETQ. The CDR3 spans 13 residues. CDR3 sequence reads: CASQGFTNTEAFF. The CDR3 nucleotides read TGCGCATCTCAGGGTTTTACGAACACTGAAGCTTTCTTT.

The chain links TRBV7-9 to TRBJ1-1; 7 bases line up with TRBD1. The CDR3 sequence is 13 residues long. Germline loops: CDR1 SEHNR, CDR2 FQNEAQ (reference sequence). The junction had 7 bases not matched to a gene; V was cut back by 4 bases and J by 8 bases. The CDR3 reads CASSSTGWREAFF. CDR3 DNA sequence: TGTGCCAGCAGCTCGACAGGGTGGCGGGAAGCTTTCTTT.

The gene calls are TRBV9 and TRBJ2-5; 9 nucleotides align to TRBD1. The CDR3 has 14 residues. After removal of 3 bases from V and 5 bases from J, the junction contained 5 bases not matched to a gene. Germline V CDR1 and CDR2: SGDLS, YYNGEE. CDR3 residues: CASSGGQGRETQYF. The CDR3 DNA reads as TGTGCCAGCAGCGGCGGACAGGGGAGGGAGACCCAGTACTTC.

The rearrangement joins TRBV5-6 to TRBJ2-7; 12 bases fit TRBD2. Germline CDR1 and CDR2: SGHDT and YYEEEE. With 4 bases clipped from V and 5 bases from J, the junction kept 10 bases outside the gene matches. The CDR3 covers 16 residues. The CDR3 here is CASSLLAGGQFHEQYF. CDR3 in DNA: TGTGCCAGCAGCCTGCTAGCGGGGGGGCAATTCCACGAGCAGTACTTC.

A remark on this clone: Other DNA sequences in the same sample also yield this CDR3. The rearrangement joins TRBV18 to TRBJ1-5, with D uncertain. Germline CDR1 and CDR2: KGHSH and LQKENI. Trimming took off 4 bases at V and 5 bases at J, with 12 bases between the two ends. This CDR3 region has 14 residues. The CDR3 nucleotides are TGTGCCAGCTCACTCTCAGGCAGAGATCAGCCCCAGCATTTT. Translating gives CASSLSGRDQPQHF.

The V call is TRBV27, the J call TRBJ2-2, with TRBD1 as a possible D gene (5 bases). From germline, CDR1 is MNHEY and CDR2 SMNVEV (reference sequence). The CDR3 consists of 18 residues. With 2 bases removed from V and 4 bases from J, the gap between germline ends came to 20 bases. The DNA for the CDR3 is TGTGCCAGCAGTTTAACTGGGCAGGCCAGGGCGATCACCGGGGAGCTGTTTTTT. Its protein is CASSLTGQARAITGELFF.

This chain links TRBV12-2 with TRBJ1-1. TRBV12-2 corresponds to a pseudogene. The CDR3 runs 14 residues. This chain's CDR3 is CASPGGGKGTEAFF. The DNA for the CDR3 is TGTGCAAGTCCCGGGGGGGGTAAGGGCACTGAAGCTTTCTTT.

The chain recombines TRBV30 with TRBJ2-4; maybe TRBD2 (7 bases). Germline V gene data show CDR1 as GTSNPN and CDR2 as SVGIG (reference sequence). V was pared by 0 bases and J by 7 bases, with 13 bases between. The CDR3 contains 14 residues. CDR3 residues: CAWSVGGRKNIQYF. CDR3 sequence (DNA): TGTGCCTGGAGTGTGGGGGGGCGTAAGAACATTCAGTACTTC.

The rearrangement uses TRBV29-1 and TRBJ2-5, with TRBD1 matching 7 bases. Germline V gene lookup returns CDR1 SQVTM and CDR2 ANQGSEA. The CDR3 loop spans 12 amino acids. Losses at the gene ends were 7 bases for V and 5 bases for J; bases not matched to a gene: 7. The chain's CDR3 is CSASGQRETQYF. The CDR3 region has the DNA TGCAGCGCGTCGGGACAGCGGGAGACCCAGTACTTC.

This chain's CDR3 is CASSQVGFGYTF. CDR3 DNA sequence: TGCGCCAGCAGCCAAGTCGGGTTCGGCTACACCTTC. The rearrangement links TRBV4-1 to TRBJ1-2, with unresolved D. From germline, CDR1 is MGHRA and CDR2 YSYEKL. This CDR3 has 12 residues. Trimming pared 1 base from V and 8 bases from J, leaving 8 bases between.

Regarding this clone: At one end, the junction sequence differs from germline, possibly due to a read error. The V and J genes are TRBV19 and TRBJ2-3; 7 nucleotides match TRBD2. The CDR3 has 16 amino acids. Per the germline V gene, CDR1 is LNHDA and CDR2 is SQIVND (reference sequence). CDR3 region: CASSGSSGLHTYTQYF. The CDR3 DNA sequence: TGTGCCAGTAGTGGGTCTAGCGGTCTACACACATATACGCAGTATTTT.

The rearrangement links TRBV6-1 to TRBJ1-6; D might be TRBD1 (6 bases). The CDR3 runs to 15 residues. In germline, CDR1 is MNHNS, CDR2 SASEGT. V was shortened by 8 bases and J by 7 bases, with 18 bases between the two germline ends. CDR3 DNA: TGTGCCAGCGAGCGCACCGGACAGCCAAATTCACCCCTCCACTTT. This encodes CASERTGQPNSPLHF.

CDR3: CASRSIDGFAFF. The CDR3, as DNA: TGCGCCAGCAGATCGATCGACGGGTTTGCTTTCTTT. V usage is TRBV10-1 and J usage is TRBJ1-1; D is undetermined. The CDR3 spans 12 residues. Per the germline V gene, CDR1 is WNHNN and CDR2 is SYGVQD (reference sequence). V lost 6 bases to trimming and J lost 11 bases, with 16 bases between them.

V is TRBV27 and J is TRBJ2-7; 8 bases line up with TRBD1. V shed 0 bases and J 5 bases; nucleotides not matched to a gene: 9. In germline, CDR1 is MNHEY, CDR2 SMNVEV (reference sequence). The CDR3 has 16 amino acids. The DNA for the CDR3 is TGTGCCAGCAGTTTATCCGGGACAGGAATGGCCCACGAGCAGTACTTC. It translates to CASSLSGTGMAHEQYF.

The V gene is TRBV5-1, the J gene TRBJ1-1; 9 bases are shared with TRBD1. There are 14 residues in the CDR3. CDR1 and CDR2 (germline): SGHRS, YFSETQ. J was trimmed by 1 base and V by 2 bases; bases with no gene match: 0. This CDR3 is CASSLQGANTEAFF. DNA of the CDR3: TGCGCCAGCAGCTTACAGGGGGCGAACACTGAAGCTTTCTTT.

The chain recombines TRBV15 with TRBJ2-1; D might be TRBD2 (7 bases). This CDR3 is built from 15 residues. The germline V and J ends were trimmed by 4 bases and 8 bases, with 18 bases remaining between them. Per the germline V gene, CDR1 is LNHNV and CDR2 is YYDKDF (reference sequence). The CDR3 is CATSTRRGGLDEQFF. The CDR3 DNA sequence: TGTGCCACCAGCACGAGAAGGGGGGGCCTTGATGAGCAGTTCTTC.

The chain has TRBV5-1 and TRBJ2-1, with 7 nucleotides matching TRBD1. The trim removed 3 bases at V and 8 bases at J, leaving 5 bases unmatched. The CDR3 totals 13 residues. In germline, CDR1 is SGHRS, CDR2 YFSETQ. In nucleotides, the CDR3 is TGCGCCAGCAGCTCGGGACAGCTGCATGAGCAGTTCTTC. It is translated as CASSSGQLHEQFF.

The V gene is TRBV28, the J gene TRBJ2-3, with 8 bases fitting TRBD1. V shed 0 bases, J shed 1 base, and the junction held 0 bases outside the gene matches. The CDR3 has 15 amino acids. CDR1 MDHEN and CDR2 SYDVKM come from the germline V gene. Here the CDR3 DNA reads TGTGCCAGCAGTTTATGGGGACAGGGCACAGATACGCAGTATTTT. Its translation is CASSLWGQGTDTQYF.

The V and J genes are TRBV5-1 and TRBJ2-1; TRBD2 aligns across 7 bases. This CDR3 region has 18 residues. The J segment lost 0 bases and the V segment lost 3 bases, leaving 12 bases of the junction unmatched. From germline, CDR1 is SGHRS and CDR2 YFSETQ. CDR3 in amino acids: CASSWRRSSGSSYNEQFF. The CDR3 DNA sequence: TGCGCCAGCAGCTGGAGGAGATCTAGCGGCAGCTCCTACAATGAGCAGTTCTTC. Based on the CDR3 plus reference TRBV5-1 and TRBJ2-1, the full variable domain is KAGVTQTPRYLIKTRGQQVTLSCSPISGHRSVSWYQQTPGQGLQFLFEYFSETQRNKGNFPGRFSGRQFSNSRSEMNVSTLELGDSALYLCASSWRRSSGSSYNEQFFGPGTRLTVL.

CDR3 DNA sequence: TGTGCCAGCACCTTTTCAGTGAACACTGAAGCTTTCTTT. It translates to CASTFSVNTEAFF. The gene calls are TRBV7-2 and TRBJ1-1; no definite D call. CDR3 length: 13 residues. V was shortened by 7 bases and J by 0 bases, with 9 bases between the two germline ends. Germline CDR1 SGHTA, CDR2 FQGNSA.

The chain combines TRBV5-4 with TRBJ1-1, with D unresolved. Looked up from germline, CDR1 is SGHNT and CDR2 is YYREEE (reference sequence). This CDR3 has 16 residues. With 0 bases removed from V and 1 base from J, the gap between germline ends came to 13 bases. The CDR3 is CASSLGGGWGNTEAFF. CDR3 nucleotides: TGTGCCAGCAGCTTGGGGGGAGGGTGGGGGAACACTGAAGCTTTCTTT.

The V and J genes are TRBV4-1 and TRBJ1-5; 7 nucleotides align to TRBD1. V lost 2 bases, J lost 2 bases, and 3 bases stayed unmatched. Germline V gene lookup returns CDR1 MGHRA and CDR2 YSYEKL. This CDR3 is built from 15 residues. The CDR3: CASSQRTGRNQPQHF. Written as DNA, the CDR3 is TGCGCCAGCAGCCAACGGACAGGTCGCAATCAGCCCCAGCATTTT.

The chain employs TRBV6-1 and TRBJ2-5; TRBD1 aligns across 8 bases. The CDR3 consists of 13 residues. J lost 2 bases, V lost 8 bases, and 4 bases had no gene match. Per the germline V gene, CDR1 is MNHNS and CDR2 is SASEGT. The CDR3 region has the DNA TGTGCCAGCGCAGGGGGCTGGCAAGAGACCCAGTACTTC. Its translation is CASAGGWQETQYF.

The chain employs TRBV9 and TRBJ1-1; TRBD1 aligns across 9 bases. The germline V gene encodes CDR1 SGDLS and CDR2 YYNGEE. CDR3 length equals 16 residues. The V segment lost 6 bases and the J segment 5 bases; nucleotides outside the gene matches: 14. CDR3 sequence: CASTRTTGGAGTEAFF. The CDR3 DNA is TGTGCCAGCACCCGAACTACAGGGGGCGCGGGGACTGAAGCTTTCTTT.

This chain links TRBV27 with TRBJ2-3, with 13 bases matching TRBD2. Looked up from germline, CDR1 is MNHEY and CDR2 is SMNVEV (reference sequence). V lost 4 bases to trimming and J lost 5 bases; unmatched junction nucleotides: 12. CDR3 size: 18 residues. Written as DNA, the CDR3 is TGTGCCAGCAGTTATATGGGACTAGCGGGGAGGGTTGGAGATACGCAGTATTTT. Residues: CASSYMGLAGRVGDTQYF.